These 10 T cell receptor beta chains were all obtained from the same sample, sequenced in a study of OX40 agonist ivuxolimab in advanced cancers. Using immunoSEQ multiplex PCR, the repertoire was profiled, and TCRdb retains in-frame clones only, with some absent. The sample lists 85,000 to 95,000 clones; more than 85% were seen once. This specimen consisted of CD4+ or CD8+ T cells sorted from blood, obtained in a trial of the OX40 agonist ivuxolimab. The receptors shown here come from an adult with an advanced solid tumor such as melanoma, head and neck, liver or kidney cancer.

This rearrangement joins TRBV2 to TRBJ2-3; 7 positions agree with TRBD1. This CDR3 is 14 amino acids long. V trimming: 3 bases; J trimming: 6 bases; junction bases outside the gene matches: 6. Germline values: CDR1 SNHLY, CDR2 FYNNEI. CDR3: CASSEAGGVDTQYF. CDR3 bases: TGTGCCAGCAGTGAGGCAGGGGGAGTGGATACGCAGTATTTT.

The chain uses TRBV30 and TRBJ1-4, with 8 bases that match TRBD1. Per germline, CDR1 GTSNPN and CDR2 SVGIG (reference sequence). Trimming removed 5 bases from V and 7 bases from J; junction bases left unmatched: 6. CDR3 length equals 13 residues. The CDR3 coding sequence is TGTGCCTGGCAACAGGGGGATCGTGAAAAACTGTTTTTT. Its protein product is CAWQQGDREKLFF.

This chain uses TRBV5-4 with TRBJ1-4; maybe TRBD1 (6 bases). The germline V gene has CDR1 SGHNT and CDR2 YYREEE (reference sequence). With 0 bases removed from V and 15 bases from J, the gap between germline ends came to 12 bases. CDR3 size: 12 residues. CDR3 protein: CASSLVGGHVFF. The CDR3 nucleotides read TGTGCCAGCAGCTTGGTTGGGGGCCATGTGTTTTTT.

The chain carries TRBV7-9 and TRBJ2-7; the match to TRBD1 covers 9 bases. Germline V gives CDR1 SEHNR, CDR2 FQNEAQ (reference sequence). The V segment lost 6 bases and the J segment 0 bases; nucleotides outside the gene matches: 9. The CDR3 runs to 16 residues. The CDR3 DNA reads TGTGCCAGCAGACATCCCGGGACAGGGAACTCCTACGAGCAGTACTTC. Translation: CASRHPGTGNSYEQYF. Full variable domain (outside the CDR3, taken from reference TRBV7-9 and TRBJ2-7): DTGVSQNPRHKITKRGQNVTFRCDPISEHNRLYWYRQTLGQGPEFLTYFQNEAQLEKSRLLSDRFSAERPKGSFSTLEIQRTEQGDSAMYLCASRHPGTGNSYEQYFGPGTRLTVT.

The chain combines TRBV11-1 with TRBJ2-7, with no clear D. CDR3 size: 12 residues. Germline assignment: CDR1 SGHAT and CDR2 FQDESV (reference sequence). Trimming cost V 5 bases and J 3 bases, with 8 bases left between them. CDR3 nucleotide sequence: TGTGCCAGCAGCCCCGGAGACTACGAGCAGTACTTC. Translation: CASSPGDYEQYF.

The chain's CDR3 is CASSLGPVVGYTF. CDR3 sequence (DNA): TGCGCCAGCAGCTTGGGGCCAGTAGTCGGCTACACCTTC. The chain uses TRBV5-1 and TRBJ1-2; D ambiguous. V was pared by 0 bases and J by 8 bases, with 11 bases between. This CDR3 is built from 13 residues. The germline CDR1 and CDR2 sequences are SGHRS and YFSETQ.

This clone came up once. The chain is built from TRBV7-2 and TRBJ2-1; 8 bases fit TRBD1. The CDR3 extends over 15 amino acids. Germline V lookup: CDR1 SGHTA, CDR2 FQGNSA. Trimming at V came to 7 bases and at J to 4 bases, leaving 9 bases not matched to a gene. The CDR3 nucleotides are TGTGCCAGCACCTTCGGACAGGGAAGTTACAATGAGCAGTTCTTC. Encoded protein: CASTFGQGSYNEQFF.

This sequence joins TRBV18 and TRBJ2-7; 12 bases agree with TRBD2. This CDR3 is 14 amino acids long. J lost 9 bases, V lost 3 bases, and 6 bases had no gene match. The germline V gene encodes CDR1 KGHSH and CDR2 LQKENI. The CDR3 spells CASSPRLAGEGQYF. The CDR3 region has the DNA TGTGCCAGCTCACCGAGACTAGCGGGAGAGGGGCAGTACTTC.

V usage is TRBV28 and J usage is TRBJ1-2; no reliable D call. The CDR3 is 13 residues long. Germline CDR1 MDHEN, CDR2 SYDVKM. V lost 7 bases to trimming and J lost 6 bases, with 15 bases between them. This chain's CDR3 is CASTRRWTHGYTF. DNA of the CDR3: TGTGCCAGCACCCGGCGCTGGACGCATGGCTACACCTTC.

This clone is a singleton in its sample. CDR3: CASSLSGSSYNEQFF. The CDR3 DNA reads TGCGCCAGCAGCTTGAGCGGCAGCTCCTACAATGAGCAGTTCTTC. V and J are TRBV5-1 and TRBJ2-1, with D possibly matching TRBD2 (5 bases). The germline V and J ends were trimmed by 1 base and 0 bases, with 8 bases remaining between them. There are 15 residues in the CDR3. The germline CDR1 and CDR2 sequences are SGHRS and YFSETQ.